A selection of T cell receptor beta chains follows, all from one sample in a study. Via MiXCR, TCRdb re-called the 5' RACE reads, giving one row per CDR3 protein. Of tens of thousands of distinct CDR3 sequences in the sample, around a fifth are singletons; the top ten hold 2.9%. Sequencing was performed on memory CD4+ T cells sorted from a lymph node. These receptors all stem from a female donor with breast cancer. Both conserved end residues are part of each CDR3. The D gene is left open where the match is weak. Size is omitted from some rows. Given values are once, few, many or a class for expanded clones.

clone size	V gene	J gene	D gene	CDR3 DNA	CDR3 protein
.	TRBV29-1	TRBJ2-7	.	TGCAGCGTCGAAGGGGGCGCGGGGATCTACGAGCAGTACTTC	CSVEGGAGIYEQYF
few	TRBV27	TRBJ2-1	TRBD2	TGTGCCAGCAAAACGCAGCTAGCGGATGGTGAGCAGTTCTTC	CASKTQLADGEQFF
.	TRBV18	TRBJ1-2	.	TGTGCCAGCTCACCATTGCCGACCTATGGCTACACCTTC	CASSPLPTYGYTF
.	TRBV5-1	TRBJ2-5	.	TGCGCCAGCAGCGGAGGGAGGGGGCAGGAGACCCAGTACTTC	CASSGGRGQETQYF
.	TRBV7-2	TRBJ1-1	TRBD1	TGTGCCAGCAGCTTCGGACAGGGTACCCGGGGCACTGAAGCTTTCTTT	CASSFGQGTRGTEAFF
.	TRBV12-3/TRBV12-4	TRBJ1-1	.	TGTGCCAGCAGGTTAAAAAGGGACACTGAAGCTTTCTTT	CASRLKRDTEAFF
.	TRBV6-1	TRBJ1-1	.	TGTGCCAGCAGCGCAGGGGCCTCGAACACTGAAGCTTTCTTT	CASSAGASNTEAFF
.	TRBV7-3	TRBJ1-2	.	TGTGCCAGCAGCTTCAGCCCCTCCGAGGGCTACACCTTC	CASSFSPSEGYTF
.	TRBV3-1	TRBJ2-4	.	TGTGCCAGCAGCCGGGCGGGACTTAAAAACATTCAGTACTTC	CASSRAGLKNIQYF
many	TRBV6-6	TRBJ2-5	.	TGTGCCAGCAGTTACTCAGGAGAGACCCAGTACTTC	CASSYSGETQYF
.	TRBV27	TRBJ2-4	TRBD1	TGTGCCAGCAGGATGACAGGGTTCGACAAAAACATTCAGTACTTC	CASRMTGFDKNIQYF
.	TRBV28	TRBJ1-2	.	TGTGTCAGCAGTACGATATGGGACACCAGGGATGGCTACACCTTC	CVSSTIWDTRDGYTF
.	TRBV9	TRBJ1-1	.	TGCGCCAGCAGCCCCCGACAGTTTAAGAACACTGAAGCTTTCTTT	CASSPRQFKNTEAFF
few	TRBV18	TRBJ2-1	.	TGTGCCAGCTCACCACTGAGCGACAATGAGCAGTTCTTC	CASSPLSDNEQFF
few	TRBV20-1	TRBJ2-5	.	TGCAGTGCTAGATGGGCCACCTCGGGGGAGACCCAGTACTTC	CSARWATSGETQYF
.	TRBV18	TRBJ2-3	TRBD1	TGTGCCAGCTCACCGGACAGGGGGTACACAGATACGCAGTATTTT	CASSPDRGYTDTQYF
many	TRBV6-5	TRBJ2-5	.	TGTGCCAGCAGCCCGGCGGTAGCCCGAGAGACCCAGTACTTC	CASSPAVARETQYF
many	TRBV5-1	TRBJ2-2	TRBD1	TGCGCCAGCAGCCGCGACAGGGGGGACACCGGGGAGCTGTTTTTT	CASSRDRGDTGELFF
.	TRBV9	TRBJ2-7	.	TGTGCCAGCAGCGTAGCGTCCTCCTACGAGCAGTACTTC	CASSVASSYEQYF
many	TRBV5-1	TRBJ2-2	.	TGCGCCAGCAGCCAGGACTATACGAACACCGGGGAGCTGTTTTTT	CASSQDYTNTGELFF
.	TRBV19	TRBJ2-2	.	TGTGCCAGTAGTATAGAAAGGGCGGCGGGCACCGGGGAGCTGTTTTTT	CASSIERAAGTGELFF
.	TRBV30	TRBJ1-2	.	TGTGCCTGGAGCCCTGGGGTGCACTATGGCTACACCTTC	CAWSPGVHYGYTF
.	TRBV5-6	TRBJ2-2	.	TGTGCCAGCAGCTCAGACTTTGGGACCGGGGAGCTGTTTTTT	CASSSDFGTGELFF
.	TRBV5-1	TRBJ1-5	.	TGCGCCAGCGGAGTTGATTGGGCAGAAAATCAGCCCCAGCATTTT	CASGVDWAENQPQHF
many	TRBV28	TRBJ1-2	.	TGTGCCAGCAGTACCTACCTGGGGAACTATGGCTACACCTTC	CASSTYLGNYGYTF